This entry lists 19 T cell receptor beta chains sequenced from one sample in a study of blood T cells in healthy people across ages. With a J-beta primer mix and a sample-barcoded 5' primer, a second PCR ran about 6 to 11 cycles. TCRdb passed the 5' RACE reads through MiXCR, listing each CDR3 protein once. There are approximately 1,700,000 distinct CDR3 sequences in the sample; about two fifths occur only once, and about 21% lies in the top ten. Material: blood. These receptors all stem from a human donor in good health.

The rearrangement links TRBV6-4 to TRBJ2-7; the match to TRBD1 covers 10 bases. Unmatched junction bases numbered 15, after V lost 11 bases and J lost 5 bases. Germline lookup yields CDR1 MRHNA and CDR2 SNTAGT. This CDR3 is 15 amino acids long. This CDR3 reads CAGIVDRGKFNEQYF. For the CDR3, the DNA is TGTGCCGGGATTGTGGACAGGGGGAAATTCAACGAGCAGTACTTC.

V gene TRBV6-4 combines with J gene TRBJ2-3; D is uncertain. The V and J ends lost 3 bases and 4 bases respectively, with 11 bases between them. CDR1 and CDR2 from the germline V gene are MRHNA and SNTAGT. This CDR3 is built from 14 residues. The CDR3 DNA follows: TGTGCCAGCAGTGAAAGGGCAGGAGCAGATACGCAGTATTTT. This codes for CASSERAGADTQYF.

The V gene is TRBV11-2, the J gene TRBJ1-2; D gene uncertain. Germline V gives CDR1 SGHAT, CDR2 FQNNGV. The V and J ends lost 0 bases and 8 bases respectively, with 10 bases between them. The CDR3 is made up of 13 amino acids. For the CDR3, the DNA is TGTGCCAGCAGCTTAGAGCGGATAGGGGGCTACACCTTC. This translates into CASSLERIGGYTF. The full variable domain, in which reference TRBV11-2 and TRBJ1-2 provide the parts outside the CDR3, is EAGVAQSPRYKIIEKRQSVAFWCNPISGHATLYWYQQILGQGPKLLIQFQNNGVVDDSQLPKDRFSAERLKGVDSTLKIQPAKLEDSAVYLCASSLERIGGYTFGSGTRLTVV.

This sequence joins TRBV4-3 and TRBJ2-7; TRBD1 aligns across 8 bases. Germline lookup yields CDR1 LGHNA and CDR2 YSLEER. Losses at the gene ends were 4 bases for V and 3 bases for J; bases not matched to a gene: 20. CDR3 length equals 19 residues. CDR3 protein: CASSPNMAGQEGLSYEQYF. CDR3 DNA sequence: TGCGCCAGCAGCCCCAATATGGCGGGACAGGAGGGGCTTAGCTACGAGCAGTACTTC.

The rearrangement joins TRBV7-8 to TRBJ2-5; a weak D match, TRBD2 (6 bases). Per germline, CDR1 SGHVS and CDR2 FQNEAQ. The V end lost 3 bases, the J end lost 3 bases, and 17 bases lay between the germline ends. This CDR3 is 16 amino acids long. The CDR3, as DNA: TGTGCCAGCAGCTTTAGGGCCGGGGGTTCCGAAGAGACCCAGTACTTC. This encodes CASSFRAGGSEETQYF.

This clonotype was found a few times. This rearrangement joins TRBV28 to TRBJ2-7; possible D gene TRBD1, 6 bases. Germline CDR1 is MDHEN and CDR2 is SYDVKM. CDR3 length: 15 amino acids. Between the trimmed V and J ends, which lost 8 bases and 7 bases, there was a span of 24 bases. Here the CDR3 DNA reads TGTGCCAGCCACTCCACCGGGACACTGAGAGGGGAGCAGTACTTC. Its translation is CASHSTGTLRGEQYF.

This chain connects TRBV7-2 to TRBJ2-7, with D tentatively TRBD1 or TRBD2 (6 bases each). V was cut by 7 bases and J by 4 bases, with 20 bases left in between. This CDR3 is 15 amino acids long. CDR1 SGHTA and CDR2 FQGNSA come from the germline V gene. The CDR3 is CASTLGGGNLYEQYF. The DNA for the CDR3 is TGTGCCAGCACCCTGGGGGGCGGGAACCTATACGAGCAGTACTTC.

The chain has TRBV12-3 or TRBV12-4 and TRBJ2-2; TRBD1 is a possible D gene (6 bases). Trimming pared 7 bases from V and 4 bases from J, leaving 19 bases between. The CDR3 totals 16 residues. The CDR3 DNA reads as TGTGCCAGCAACGTTTTCAGGGGCCGCCTCACCGGGGAGCTGTTTTTT. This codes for CASNVFRGRLTGELFF.

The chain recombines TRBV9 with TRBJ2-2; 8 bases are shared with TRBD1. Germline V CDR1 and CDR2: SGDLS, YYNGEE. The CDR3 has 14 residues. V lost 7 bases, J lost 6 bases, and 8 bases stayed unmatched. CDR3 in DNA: TGTGCCAGCCGACCTGGACAGGGTTCCGGGGAGCTGTTTTTT. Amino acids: CASRPGQGSGELFF.

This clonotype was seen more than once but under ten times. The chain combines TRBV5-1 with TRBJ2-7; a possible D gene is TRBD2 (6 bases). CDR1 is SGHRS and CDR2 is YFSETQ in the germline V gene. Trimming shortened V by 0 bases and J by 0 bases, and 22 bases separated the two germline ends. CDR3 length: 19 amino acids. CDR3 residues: CASSLELRGPGFSSYEQYF. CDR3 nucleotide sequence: TGCGCCAGCAGCTTGGAGTTGCGGGGCCCAGGCTTTAGCTCCTACGAGCAGTACTTC.

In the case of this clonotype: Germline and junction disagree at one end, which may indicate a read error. The CDR3 DNA reads TGTGCCAACAGCCAAGACAGAATAACGAGCTTCCACGAGCAGTACTTC. Translated: CANSQDRITSFHEQYF. The chain links TRBV14 to TRBJ2-7; a weak D match, TRBD1 (5 bases). Germline-derived CDR1 and CDR2 are SGHDN and FVKESK. The CDR3 covers 16 residues. Using reference TRBV14 and TRBJ2-7 for the parts outside the CDR3, the full variable domain is EAGVTQFPSHSVIEKGQTVTLRCDPISGHDNLYWYRRVMGKEIKFLLHFVKESKQDESGMPNNRFLAERTGGTYSTLKVQPAELEDSGVYFCANSQDRITSFHEQYFGPGTRLTVT.

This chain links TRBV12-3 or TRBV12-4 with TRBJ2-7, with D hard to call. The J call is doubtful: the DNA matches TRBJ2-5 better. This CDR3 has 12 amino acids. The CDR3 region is CASTHGVETQYF. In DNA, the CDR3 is TGTGCCAGCACCCACGGTGTTGAGACCCAGTACTTC.

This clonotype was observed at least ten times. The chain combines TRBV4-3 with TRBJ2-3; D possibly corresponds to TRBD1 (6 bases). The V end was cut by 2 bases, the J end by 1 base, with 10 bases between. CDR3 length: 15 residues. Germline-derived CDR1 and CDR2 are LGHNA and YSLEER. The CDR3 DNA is TGCGCCAGCAGCCAAACGGGACAAGGCACAGATACGCAGTATTTT. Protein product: CASSQTGQGTDTQYF.

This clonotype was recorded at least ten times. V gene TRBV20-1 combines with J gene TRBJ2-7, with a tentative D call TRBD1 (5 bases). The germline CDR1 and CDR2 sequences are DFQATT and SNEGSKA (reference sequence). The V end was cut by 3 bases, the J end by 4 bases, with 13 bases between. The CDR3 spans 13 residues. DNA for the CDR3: TGCAGTGCTAGTAAGGACACGGGTTACGAGCAGTACTTC. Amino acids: CSASKDTGYEQYF.

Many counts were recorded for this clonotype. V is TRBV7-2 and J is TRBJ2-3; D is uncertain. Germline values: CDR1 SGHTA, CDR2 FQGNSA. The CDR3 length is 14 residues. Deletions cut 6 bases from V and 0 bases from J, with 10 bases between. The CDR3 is CASSSGPSTDTQYF. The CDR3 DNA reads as TGTGCCAGCAGTTCCGGACCTAGCACAGATACGCAGTATTTT.

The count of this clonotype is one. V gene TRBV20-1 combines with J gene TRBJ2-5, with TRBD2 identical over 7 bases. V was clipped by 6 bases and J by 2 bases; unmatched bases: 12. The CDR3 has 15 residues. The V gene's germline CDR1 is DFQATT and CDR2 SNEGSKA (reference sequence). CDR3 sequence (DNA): TGCAGTGCCCCTATTTCGACTAGCTTGCAAGAGACCCAGTACTTC. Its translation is CSAPISTSLQETQYF.

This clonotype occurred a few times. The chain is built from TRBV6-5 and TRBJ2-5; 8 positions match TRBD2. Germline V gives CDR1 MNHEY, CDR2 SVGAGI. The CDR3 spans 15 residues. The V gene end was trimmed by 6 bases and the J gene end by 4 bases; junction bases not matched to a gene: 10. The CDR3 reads CASSRGGPEGETQYF. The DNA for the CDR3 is TGTGCCAGCAGCCGGGGGGGGCCGGAGGGAGAGACCCAGTACTTC.

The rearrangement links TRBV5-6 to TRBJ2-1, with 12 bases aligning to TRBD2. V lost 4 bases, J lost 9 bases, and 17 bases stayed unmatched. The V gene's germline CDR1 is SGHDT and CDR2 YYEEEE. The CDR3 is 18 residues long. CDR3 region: CASSPETSGGQRGSEQFF. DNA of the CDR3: TGTGCCAGCAGCCCGGAGACTAGCGGGGGCCAACGGGGGAGTGAGCAGTTCTTC.

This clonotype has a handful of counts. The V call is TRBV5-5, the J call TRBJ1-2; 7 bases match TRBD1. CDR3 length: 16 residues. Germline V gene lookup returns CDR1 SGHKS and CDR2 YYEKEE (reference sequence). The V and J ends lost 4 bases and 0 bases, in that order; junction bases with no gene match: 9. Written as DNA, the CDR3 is TGTGCCAGCAGCCCGTTTAACAGGGGAGCTAACTATGGCTACACCTTC. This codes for CASSPFNRGANYGYTF.